Below, 15 T cell receptor beta chains from the same sample are listed, as sequenced in a study of identical twins. TCRdb reprocessed the 5' RACE reads via MiXCR and lists one record per CDR3 protein. Here the sample spans about 730,000 distinct CDR3 sequences, 21% being singletons. These sequences were also reported in another study, on T cells expressing NK-cell markers.

Sequenced sample: PBMCs. These receptors came from a woman younger than 35 in good health.

The chain recombines TRBV12-3 or TRBV12-4 with TRBJ2-7; unclear D gene. CDR3 size: 12 residues. V was pared by 3 bases and J by 5 bases, with 8 bases between. For the CDR3, the DNA is TGTGCCAGCAGTTTTGGCCCCCACGAGCAGTACTTC. Translation: CASSFGPHEQYF.

The chain carries TRBV12-3 or TRBV12-4 and TRBJ2-7, with 7 bases that match TRBD1. This CDR3 has 15 residues. The V and J ends lost 5 bases and 3 bases, in that order; junction bases with no gene match: 10. This CDR3 is CASSGIGQARYEQYF. The CDR3 DNA sequence: TGTGCCAGCAGTGGGATTGGACAGGCCCGCTACGAGCAGTACTTC.

This clonotype was counted a few times. This chain joins TRBV6-5 and TRBJ2-1, with D possibly called TRBD1 or TRBD2 (6 bases each). CDR3 length equals 15 residues. V lost 1 base, J lost 5 bases, and 12 bases lay in between. Germline lookup yields CDR1 MNHEY and CDR2 SVGAGI. The CDR3 nucleotides read TGTGCCAGCAGTTACTATGGAGGGGGTAACAATGAGCAGTTCTTC. This codes for CASSYYGGGNNEQFF.

The CDR3 region has the DNA TGCGCCAGCAGCTCCCAAAGGGGTGAGCAGTTCTTC. Its translation is CASSSQRGEQFF. This chain uses TRBV5-1 with TRBJ2-1, with D possibly TRBD1 on 5 matching bases. There are 12 residues in the CDR3. CDR1 and CDR2 (germline): SGHRS, YFSETQ. With 3 bases removed from V and 9 bases from J, the gap between germline ends came to 10 bases.

This chain joins TRBV29-1 and TRBJ2-5; TRBD2 is a possible D gene (5 bases). V was clipped by 1 base and J by 5 bases, with 11 bases between them. This CDR3 is 13 amino acids long. Germline CDR1 is SQVTM and CDR2 is ANQGSEA. This CDR3 is CSVEGMGSETQYF. In nucleotides, the CDR3 is TGCAGCGTTGAAGGAATGGGGAGCGAGACCCAGTACTTC.

The V and J genes are TRBV7-2 and TRBJ2-1, with D perhaps matching TRBD2 (5 bases). The CDR3 loop spans 14 amino acids. Germline-derived CDR1 and CDR2 are SGHTA and FQGNSA. V was trimmed by 4 bases and J by 10 bases, leaving 17 bases between them. The CDR3 region has the DNA TGTGCCAGCAGCTCCCGTTTAACGGAGGTGGAGCAGTTCTTC. The encoded protein is CASSSRLTEVEQFF.

This clonotype was observed at least ten times. The gene calls are TRBV5-1 and TRBJ2-2; D may be TRBD1 (6 bases). The CDR3 is made up of 17 amino acids. Per germline, CDR1 SGHRS and CDR2 YFSETQ. V lost 3 bases and J 1 base, leaving 16 bases between the germline ends. CDR3 nucleotides: TGCGCCAGCAGCTCCCAGGGGACATGGAAGAACACCGGGGAGCTGTTTTTT. This translates into CASSSQGTWKNTGELFF.

The chain uses TRBV23-1 and TRBJ2-7; 10 bases are a match to TRBD2. TRBV23-1 belongs to the ORF category, with a function that is uncertain. This CDR3 region has 16 residues. Germline trimming cut 7 bases from V and 2 bases from J; bases unmatched to any gene: 11. The chain's CDR3 is CASTLPGLAITYEQYF. Written as DNA, the CDR3 is TGCGCCAGCACTCTACCGGGACTAGCGATTACCTACGAGCAGTACTTC.

The chain uses TRBV12-3 or TRBV12-4 and TRBJ1-2; 7 positions agree with TRBD1. Losses at the gene ends were 4 bases for V and 6 bases for J; bases not matched to a gene: 11. The CDR3 has 15 amino acids. This CDR3 is CASSWDSNAPHGYTF. The CDR3, as DNA: TGTGCCAGCAGTTGGGACAGCAACGCCCCCCATGGCTACACCTTC.

This clonotype has more than one count but fewer than ten. This rearrangement joins TRBV9 to TRBJ2-2, with 9 nucleotides matching TRBD1. With V trimmed by 4 bases and J by 6 bases, 7 bases remained unmatched. Germline V gene sequence: CDR1 SGDLS, CDR2 YYNGEE. The CDR3 is 15 amino acids. The CDR3 loop reads CASSPGQGKSGELFF. The CDR3 DNA sequence: TGTGCCAGCAGCCCCGGACAGGGGAAGTCCGGGGAGCTGTTTTTT.

This clonotype was seen many times. The chain links TRBV18 to TRBJ2-7, with D possibly matching TRBD2 (5 bases). The CDR3 is made up of 17 amino acids. Per the germline V gene, CDR1 is KGHSH and CDR2 is LQKENI. V was cut by 2 bases and J by 6 bases, with 23 bases left in between. CDR3 region: CASSPNPIPTGSSEQYF. CDR3 nucleotide sequence: TGTGCCAGCTCACCAAACCCTATCCCAACTGGGAGTTCCGAGCAGTACTTC.

The chain has TRBV7-2 and TRBJ2-3; no clear D. Germline assignment: CDR1 SGHTA and CDR2 FQGNSA. The V gene lost 8 bases and the J gene lost 1 base, with 10 bases spanning the gap. This CDR3 is 13 amino acids long. The CDR3 sequence: CASWSSGTDTQYF. The CDR3 DNA is TGTGCCAGCTGGTCTAGTGGCACAGATACGCAGTATTTT.

The rearrangement uses TRBV7-9 and TRBJ2-3, with 7 bases matching TRBD2. Trimming removed 5 bases from V and 2 bases from J; junction bases left unmatched: 13. Germline values: CDR1 SEHNR, CDR2 FQNEAQ (reference sequence). CDR3 length equals 17 residues. CDR3 bases: TGTGCCAGCAGCCCTGAGGCCCAGGCGGGAGCCACAGATACGCAGTATTTT. Translated, it gives CASSPEAQAGATDTQYF.

This clonotype was counted once. The chain joins TRBV5-1 to TRBJ2-3; 11 bases match TRBD1. Germline V gene lookup returns CDR1 SGHRS and CDR2 YFSETQ. The CDR3 is 15 residues long. V shed 7 bases and J 4 bases; nucleotides not matched to a gene: 8. In DNA, the CDR3 is TGCGCCAGCGACCATGGACAGGGGGCGGCAGATACGCAGTATTTT. Amino acid sequence: CASDHGQGAADTQYF.

The sample holds a few counts of this clonotype. The chain couples TRBV25-1 to TRBJ1-1; TRBD1 matches 10 bases. Germline CDR1 MGHDK, CDR2 SYGVNS. The CDR3 covers 15 residues. Trimming cost V 6 bases and J 3 bases; bases outside gene matches: 7. CDR3 amino acids: CASRRTGGTDTEAFF. CDR3 DNA sequence: TGTGCCAGCAGGAGGACAGGGGGAACGGACACTGAAGCTTTCTTT.